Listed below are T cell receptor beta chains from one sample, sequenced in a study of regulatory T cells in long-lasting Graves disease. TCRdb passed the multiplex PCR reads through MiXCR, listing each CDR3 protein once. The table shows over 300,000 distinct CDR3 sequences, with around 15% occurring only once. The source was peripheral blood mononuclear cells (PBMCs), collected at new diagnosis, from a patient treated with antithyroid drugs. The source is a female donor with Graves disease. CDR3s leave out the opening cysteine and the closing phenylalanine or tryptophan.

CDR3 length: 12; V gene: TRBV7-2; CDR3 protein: ASSLPTLRREQY
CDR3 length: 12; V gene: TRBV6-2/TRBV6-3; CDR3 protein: ASSYGTDVYEQY
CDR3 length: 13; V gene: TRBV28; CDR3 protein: ASSSNTGGQFEQY
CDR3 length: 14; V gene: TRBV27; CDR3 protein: ASSSGTSGTYNEQF
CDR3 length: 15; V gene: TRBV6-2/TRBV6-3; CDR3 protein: ASSYSSQGGSSYEQY
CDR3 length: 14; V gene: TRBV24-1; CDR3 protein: ATSDKTSEGYNEQF
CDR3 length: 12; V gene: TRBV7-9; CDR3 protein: ASSLDRGRNGYT
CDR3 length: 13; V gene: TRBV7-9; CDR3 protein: ASSLAASSYNEQF
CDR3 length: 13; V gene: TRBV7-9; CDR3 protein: ASSFTTGATDTQY
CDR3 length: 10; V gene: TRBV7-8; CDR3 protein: ASSSTGQPQH
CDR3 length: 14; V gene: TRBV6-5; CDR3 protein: ASSYKPQGSTDTQY
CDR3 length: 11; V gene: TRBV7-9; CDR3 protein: ASGYDMNTEAF
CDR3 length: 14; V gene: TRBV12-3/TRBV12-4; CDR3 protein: ASSPQGQSLRLAQY
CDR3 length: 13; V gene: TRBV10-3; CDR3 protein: AISGPRVSGNTIY
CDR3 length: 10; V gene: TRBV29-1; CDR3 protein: SVEDSNQPQH
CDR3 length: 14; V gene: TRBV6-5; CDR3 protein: ASSWGGGNSNQPQH
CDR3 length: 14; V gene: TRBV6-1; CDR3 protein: ASSDVEAGHYNEQF
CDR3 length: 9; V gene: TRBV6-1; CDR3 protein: AISLGYEQY